This paragraph covers one T cell receptor beta chain sequence. The data are from a study of T cell responses to AZD1222 COVID-19 vaccine. The method was immunoSEQ multiplex PCR; TCRdb's version includes in-frame clones alone and lacks a portion of them. The sample holds some 280,000 clones, almost 95% seen once. Sequenced here: peripheral blood, sampled 28 days after the second AZD1222 dose. The clonotype was recovered from an adult who received the AZD1222 COVID-19 vaccine.

Here the CDR3 DNA reads TGTGCCAGCAGGAACCTGAGACGTCCCTACGAGCAGTACTTC. Protein product: CASRNLRRPYEQYF. This sequence joins TRBV28 and TRBJ2-7; D gene uncertain. The ends were cut back, 6 bases at V and 2 bases at J, with 14 bases in the middle. Per the germline V gene, CDR1 is MDHEN and CDR2 is SYDVKM. The CDR3 consists of 14 residues.